This is a list of T cell receptor beta chains from one sample in a study of T cell responses to AZD1222 COVID-19 vaccine. Assay used: immunoSEQ multiplex PCR; TCRdb lists only in-frame clones, some missing. The table includes tens of thousands of clones, approximately 78% detected once. Sample: peripheral blood, taken 28 days after the second AZD1222 dose. These receptors came from an adult who received the AZD1222 COVID-19 vaccine. The CDR3 runs from the conserved cysteine through the conserved F or W. D genes are given only for firm matches. The size entry is marked missing in some rows and otherwise reads once, few, many or a size class.

cdr3_length,d_call,j_call,clone_size,v_call,cdr3_nt,cdr3_aa
17,TRBD1,TRBJ1-3,-,TRBV7-2,TGTGCCAGCAGCTTAGATGGGACAGACAGCTCTGGAAACACCATATATTTT,CASSLDGTDSSGNTIYF
14,-,TRBJ1-1,once,TRBV5-1,TGCGCCAGCAGCGTGAACGGGATGAACACTGAAGCTTTCTTT,CASSVNGMNTEAFF
13,-,TRBJ1-5,-,TRBV29-1,TGCAGCGTTGTATGGGGAAATGATCAGCCCCAGCATTTT,CSVVWGNDQPQHF
14,TRBD1,TRBJ1-6,-,TRBV6-6,TGTGCCAGCAGGCGGGACAGATTAAATTCACCCCTCCACTTT,CASRRDRLNSPLHF
12,-,TRBJ2-5,-,TRBV27,TGTGCCAGCAGTAACAGGGAGGAGACCCAGTACTTC,CASSNREETQYF
14,TRBD1,TRBJ2-7,-,TRBV29-1,TGCAGCGTGGCCCGGGACAGACTATCCTACGAGCAGTACTTC,CSVARDRLSYEQYF
15,-,TRBJ1-3,-,TRBV6-1,TGTGCCAGCAGTGAAATAGGGGGGGCACGAAACACCATATATTTT,CASSEIGGARNTIYF
17,TRBD1,TRBJ2-2,-,TRBV23-1,TGCGCCAGCAGTGGGCGGACAGGGGAGGGTAGGACCGGGGAGCTGTTTTTT,CASSGRTGEGRTGELFF
17,TRBD2,TRBJ2-5,-,TRBV5-1,TGCGCCAGCAGCTTTAGTCCTAGCGGGGGGGGTTCAGAGACCCAGTACTTC,CASSFSPSGGGSETQYF
14,TRBD1,TRBJ1-2,-,TRBV27,TGTGCCAGCAGCCGGAGGACAGGGTCTTTGAGCTACACCTTC,CASSRRTGSLSYTF
15,-,TRBJ1-5,-,TRBV11-2,TGTGCCAGCAGCTTAGAGGGCCGATACAATCAGCCCCAGCATTTT,CASSLEGRYNQPQHF
13,-,TRBJ1-2,once,TRBV19,TGTGCCAGCAACAGGGCTGGGGGGTCTGGCTACACCTTC,CASNRAGGSGYTF
18,TRBD2,TRBJ2-3,-,TRBV11-3,TGTGCCAGCAGCCACAATCGGGCGGGAGGGCCAGGCACAGATACGCAGTATTTT,CASSHNRAGGPGTDTQYF
15,-,TRBJ1-2,-,TRBV5-1,TGCGCCAGCAGCTTGGTTGGGGGCGAGACTGTAGGCTACACCTTC,CASSLVGGETVGYTF
17,-,TRBJ2-3,few,TRBV3-1/TRBV3-2,TGTGCCAGCAGCGGGGGGCCAGCATATAGATCATCAGATACGCAGTATTTT,CASSGGPAYRSSDTQYF
16,TRBD2,TRBJ2-5,-,TRBV30,TGTGCCTGGAGGCCGGGACTAGCGGATCTTTGGGAGACCCAGTACTTC,CAWRPGLADLWETQYF
14,-,TRBJ1-1,-,TRBV6-5,TGTGCCAGCAGTACCTTAGACATGAACACTGAAGCTTTCTTT,CASSTLDMNTEAFF
14,-,TRBJ1-5,-,TRBV2,TGTGCCAGCAGTGTGCAGTATAGCAATCAGCCCCAGCATTTT,CASSVQYSNQPQHF
20,TRBD2,TRBJ2-3,-,TRBV6-1,TGTGCCAGCAGTGAAGCTTTACTAGCGGGGGGCCTTTCTAGCACAGATACGCAGTATTTT,CASSEALLAGGLSSTDTQYF
15,TRBD1,TRBJ1-1,-,TRBV9,TGTGCCAGCAGCGGACGAGACAGGGGCTGGGATGAAGCTTTCTTT,CASSGRDRGWDEAFF
14,-,TRBJ1-5,few,TRBV7-9,TGTGCCAGCAGTTTTCTAGATGGCAATCAGCCCCAGCATTTT,CASSFLDGNQPQHF
15,-,TRBJ2-2,-,TRBV5-4,TGTGCCAGCAGCTTGGGGGCGGGGAGCACCGGGGAGCTGTTTTTT,CASSLGAGSTGELFF
13,TRBD1,TRBJ1-4,once,TRBV19,TGTGCCAGTAACGGCAGGGGGCATGAAAAACTGTTTTTT,CASNGRGHEKLFF
15,TRBD1,TRBJ1-5,-,TRBV19,TGTGCCAGTACCGGGACAGCTCTTAGCAATCAGCCCCAGCATTTT,CASTGTALSNQPQHF
14,TRBD1,TRBJ1-5,few,TRBV2,TGTGCCAGCACCGGGACAGGGGGCAATCAGCCCCAGCATTTT,CASTGTGGNQPQHF